This section outlines one T cell receptor (beta chain) sequence together with its context. The source of the sample is a study of PD-1 blockade in classical Hodgkin lymphoma. This sample's time point: cycle 4 day 1 (C4D1), after 5 to 7 weeks of nivolumab. Relapses following autologous stem cell transplantation were seen in all patients, with brentuximab vedotin exposure varying. Assay used: immunoSEQ multiplex PCR; TCRdb lists only in-frame clones, some missing. In the table there are roughly 51,000 clones, around 74% of which are singletons. Germline assignment: CDR1 MRHNA and CDR2 SNTAGT. This CDR3 region has 15 residues. The V and J ends lost 4 bases and 4 bases, in that order; junction bases with no gene match: 5.

The input for sequencing was peripheral blood mononuclear cells (PBMCs), taken before the fourth cycle of nivolumab. The sequence was collected from a human donor with classical Hodgkin lymphoma. The chain has TRBV6-4 and TRBJ2-3; 10 positions match TRBD1. The CDR3 DNA is TGTGCCAGCAGTGCGCATGGACAGGGGGCAGATACGCAGTATTTT. Residues: CASSAHGQGADTQYF.